The clone carrying this T cell receptor (beta chain) was detected only a few times. This sample was taken from a study of blood T cell repertoires in COVID-19. About the study: Specimens from acute and convalescent COVID-19 originated in the United States, Italy and Spain. PBMCs, B-cell-depleted T cells, or T cells provided the cDNA or gDNA that made up the material.

Study processing details: Reference gene primer amplification gave estimated nucleated cell counts. TCRdb keeps only in-frame clones here, not all; method: immunoSEQ multiplex PCR. V, J and clone size reflect that table, while D and trimming were determined from the DNA. The repertoire holds approximately 300,000 clones, 89% seen once, with nearly 6.5% in the top ten. The germline V gene has CDR1 SQVTM and CDR2 ANQGSEA. V gave up 0 bases and J gave up 2 bases, with 7 bases separating them. The CDR3 has 13 residues. This chain links TRBV29-1 with TRBJ2-5, with D hard to call. The source of this sequence is a man aged 18 to 29 who had recovered from COVID-19. The material sequenced was peripheral blood. The CDR3 sequence is CSVEEQSQETQYF. As DNA, the CDR3 is TGCAGCGTTGAAGAACAGTCACAAGAGACCCAGTACTTC.